A single sample gave rise to the 22 T cell receptor beta chains below, sequenced in a study of cytomegalovirus exposure and HLA in healthy donors. The PCR ran on 60 Vbeta and 13 Jbeta primers. Clones were read by immunoSEQ multiplex PCR, and TCRdb kept only the in-frame ones, dropping some. The data contain 130,000 or so clones, approximately 87% of them singletons. The sequencing sample was made of PBMCs. These receptors were collected from a man aged 40-55 years in good health and CMV-seronegative.

The J gene is TRBJ2-4, the V gene TRBV28, with a weak D call TRBD1 (7 bases). The CDR3 extends over 17 amino acids. Trimming stripped 6 bases from V and 0 bases from J, with 18 bases between. Germline CDR1 and CDR2: MDHEN and SYDVKM. Here the CDR3 DNA reads TGTGCCAGCAGCCAGGCGGCAGGGGGGCTAGCCAAAAACATTCAGTACTTC. It yields the protein CASSQAAGGLAKNIQYF.

V usage is TRBV18 and J usage is TRBJ1-4; D possibly corresponds to TRBD1 (6 bases). V lost 1 base to trimming and J lost 5 bases, with 8 bases between them. CDR3 length equals 14 residues. CDR1 KGHSH and CDR2 LQKENI come from the germline V gene. The CDR3 sequence: CASSPRQENEKLFF. The CDR3 nucleotides are TGTGCCAGCTCACCACGACAGGAGAATGAAAAACTGTTTTTT.

The V and J genes are TRBV27 and TRBJ2-7, with D possibly TRBD2 on 6 matching bases. V was pared by 6 bases and J by 0 bases, with 15 bases between. Germline lookup yields CDR1 MNHEY and CDR2 SMNVEV (reference sequence). This CDR3 spans 15 amino acids. The CDR3 coding sequence is TGTGCCAGCAGCTGGCGGCAGACTAGCTCCTACGAGCAGTACTTC. This encodes CASSWRQTSSYEQYF.

The chain links TRBV14 to TRBJ2-1; D uncertain. This CDR3 comprises 16 residues. V lost 0 bases, J lost 0 bases, and 9 bases lay in between. The V gene's germline CDR1 is SGHDN and CDR2 FVKESK. CDR3 loop: CASSQDWRSSYNEQFF. The CDR3 DNA reads TGTGCCAGCAGCCAAGATTGGCGGAGCTCCTACAATGAGCAGTTCTTC.

This clone occurred once. The DNA for the CDR3 is TGTGCCAGCGCAGGTCCTTATAATTCACCCCTCCACTTT. Its translation: CASAGPYNSPLHF. The chain employs TRBV7-6 and TRBJ1-6; D is unclear. The V gene lost 8 bases and the J gene lost 4 bases, with 9 bases spanning the gap. Germline V gene data show CDR1 as SGHVS and CDR2 as FNYEAQ. This CDR3 is built from 13 residues.

This chain uses TRBV14 with TRBJ2-5; possible D gene TRBD2, 6 bases. Germline CDR1 SGHDN, CDR2 FVKESK. Trimming removed 1 base at V and 5 bases at J, with 17 bases between. The length of the CDR3 is 16 residues. As DNA, the CDR3 is TGTGCCAGCAGCCAAGCGGCGGGGCGGGTCTGGGAGACCCAGTACTTC. It translates to CASSQAAGRVWETQYF.

This sequence joins TRBV7-8 and TRBJ2-2; tentative D call: TRBD1 (5 bases). The CDR3 is made up of 17 amino acids. Germline V CDR1 and CDR2: SGHVS, FQNEAQ. The V end lost 5 bases, the J end lost 7 bases, and 23 bases lay between the germline ends. CDR3 amino acids: CASSPISVKGQNGELFF. In nucleotides, the CDR3 is TGTGCCAGCAGCCCAATTTCGGTGAAGGGGCAAAACGGGGAGCTGTTTTTT.

The rearrangement joins TRBV6-1 to TRBJ2-7; 10 bases agree with TRBD1. This CDR3 spans 13 amino acids. CDR1 and CDR2 from the germline V gene are MNHNS and SASEGT. V gave up 8 bases and J gave up 3 bases; unmatched junction bases: 4. CDR3 amino acids: CASGGTGDYEQYF. The CDR3 nucleotides are TGTGCCAGCGGGGGGACAGGGGACTACGAGCAGTACTTC.

The genes are TRBV6-5 and TRBJ2-5; D possibly corresponds to TRBD1 (6 bases). Germline V gene sequence: CDR1 MNHEY, CDR2 SVGAGI. CDR3 length equals 13 residues. V lost 2 bases and J lost 5, with 9 bases in between. The CDR3 DNA reads as TGTGCCAGCAGTTACGGGACAAAGGAGACCCAGTACTTC. Its protein is CASSYGTKETQYF.

The chain carries TRBV5-1 and TRBJ1-2; 7 bases are shared with TRBD1. This CDR3 comprises 16 residues. Unmatched junction bases numbered 8, after V lost 3 bases and J lost 0 bases. CDR1 is SGHRS, CDR2 YFSETQ, per germline. Written as DNA, the CDR3 is TGCGCCAGCAGCTCATTCACAGGGGCCCCTAACTATGGCTACACCTTC. Translated, it gives CASSSFTGAPNYGYTF.

The chain is built from TRBV6-1 and TRBJ1-2; 8 positions match TRBD1. Germline V gene lookup returns CDR1 MNHNS and CDR2 SASEGT. CDR3 length equals 14 residues. J gave up 7 bases and V 3 bases, and 7 bases lay outside the gene matches. This CDR3 is CASSERTGKGGYTF. The CDR3 DNA sequence: TGTGCCAGCAGTGAGCGGACAGGGAAGGGTGGCTACACCTTC.

This chain connects TRBV28 to TRBJ1-5; TRBD1 matches 8 bases. The ends lost 7 bases at V and 6 bases at J; junction bases unmatched: 14. The germline V gene encodes CDR1 MDHEN and CDR2 SYDVKM. The CDR3 contains 16 residues. DNA for the CDR3: TGTGCCAGCATGGATCTTGGGACAGGTATAGTTCAGCCCCAGCATTTT. Protein sequence: CASMDLGTGIVQPQHF.

This sequence joins TRBV7-3 and TRBJ2-1, with D possibly TRBD2 on 7 matching bases. CDR3 length: 16 amino acids. Germline V lookup: CDR1 SGHTA, CDR2 FQGTGA. V was trimmed by 2 bases and J by 0 bases, leaving 11 bases between them. The CDR3 region has the DNA TGTGCCAGCAGCTTAGGGGGGGCCAGCTCCTACAATGAGCAGTTCTTC. Its translation: CASSLGGASSYNEQFF.

This clone was recorded once. The chain recombines TRBV14 with TRBJ1-1, with TRBD1 as a possible D gene (6 bases). Between the trimmed V and J ends, which lost 4 bases and 1 base, there was a span of 13 bases. CDR3 length: 15 residues. The germline V gene has CDR1 SGHDN and CDR2 FVKESK. The CDR3: CASSPQGLGNTEAFF. CDR3 nucleotides: TGTGCCAGCAGCCCTCAGGGGTTGGGGAACACTGAAGCTTTCTTT.

V is TRBV5-1 and J is TRBJ2-2, with 7 positions matching TRBD1. The CDR3 has 16 amino acids. Germline-derived CDR1 and CDR2 are SGHRS and YFSETQ. V lost 4 bases and J lost 5; bases outside the gene matches: 11. The CDR3: CASSRTGARGTGELFF. The CDR3 bases are TGCGCCAGCAGCAGAACAGGGGCCAGAGGGACCGGGGAGCTGTTTTTT.

The chain links TRBV5-1 to TRBJ2-1; 10 bases are a match to TRBD2. V gave up 2 bases and J gave up 4 bases; unmatched junction bases: 3. CDR3 length equals 15 residues. Germline V CDR1 and CDR2: SGHRS, YFSETQ. CDR3 region: CASSLAGGDYNEQFF. The CDR3 region has the DNA TGCGCCAGCAGCTTAGCGGGAGGGGATTACAATGAGCAGTTCTTC.

This clone occurred once. The CDR3 is CASSGRGQTNTGELFF. CDR3 sequence (DNA): TGTGCCAGCAGTGGTAGGGGGCAGACGAACACCGGGGAGCTGTTTTTT. The rearrangement uses TRBV2 and TRBJ2-2; 7 bases agree with TRBD1. Trimming at V came to 4 bases and at J to 0 bases, leaving 5 bases not matched to a gene. CDR1 is SNHLY and CDR2 is FYNNEI in the germline V gene. The CDR3 is 16 residues long.

This clone was seen only a few times. The genes are TRBV7-9 and TRBJ1-4; 7 bases map to TRBD1. Germline trimming cut 6 bases from V and 8 bases from J; bases unmatched to any gene: 9. The germline V gene encodes CDR1 SEHNR and CDR2 FQNEAQ (reference sequence). The CDR3 covers 14 residues. The CDR3 here is CASSSDRIAEKLFF. CDR3 bases: TGTGCCAGCAGTTCGGACAGGATAGCGGAAAAACTGTTTTTT. The variable domain in full, with the rest retrieved from reference TRBV7-9 and TRBJ1-4, is DTGVSQNPRHKITKRGQNVTFRCDPISEHNRLYWYRQTLGQGPEFLTYFQNEAQLEKSRLLSDRFSAERPKGSFSTLEIQRTEQGDSAMYLCASSSDRIAEKLFFGSGTQLSVL.

The chain carries TRBV11-2 and TRBJ2-5; 9 bases line up with TRBD2. The V gene end was trimmed by 1 base and the J gene end by 4 bases; junction bases not matched to a gene: 4. CDR3 length equals 15 residues. Germline loops: CDR1 SGHAT, CDR2 FQNNGV. CDR3 residues: CASSLVAGGPETQYF. DNA for the CDR3: TGTGCCAGCAGCTTAGTGGCGGGGGGGCCAGAGACCCAGTACTTC.

This clone has just one count. The chain links TRBV6-6 to TRBJ1-5, with a possible D match to TRBD1 (6 bases). Germline CDR1 reads MNHNY; CDR2 reads SVGAGI (reference sequence). The CDR3 spans 13 residues. Trimming left V 7 bases short and J 7 bases short, with 14 bases between. The CDR3 nucleotides are TGTGCCAGCATCCCAGGGGTGAACCAGCCCCAGCATTTT. Translated: CASIPGVNQPQHF.

This clone has just one count. The J gene is TRBJ1-2, the V gene TRBV7-2, with a possible D match to TRBD1 (6 bases). With 8 bases removed from V and 3 bases from J, the gap between germline ends came to 13 bases. CDR1 SGHTA and CDR2 FQGNSA come from the germline V gene. The CDR3 is made up of 13 amino acids. As DNA, the CDR3 is TGTGCCAGCGTCCTCTCAGGGGACTATGGCTACACCTTC. Translating gives CASVLSGDYGYTF.

The rearrangement joins TRBV4-2 to TRBJ2-5, with TRBD2 identical over 14 bases. The CDR3 contains 17 residues. Trimming removed 4 bases from V and 2 bases from J; junction bases left unmatched: 6. CDR1 is LGHNA and CDR2 is YNFKEQ in the germline V gene. The CDR3: CASSRGLAGEQQETQYF. The CDR3 DNA reads TGTGCCAGCAGCCGGGGACTAGCGGGAGAACAGCAAGAGACCCAGTACTTC.